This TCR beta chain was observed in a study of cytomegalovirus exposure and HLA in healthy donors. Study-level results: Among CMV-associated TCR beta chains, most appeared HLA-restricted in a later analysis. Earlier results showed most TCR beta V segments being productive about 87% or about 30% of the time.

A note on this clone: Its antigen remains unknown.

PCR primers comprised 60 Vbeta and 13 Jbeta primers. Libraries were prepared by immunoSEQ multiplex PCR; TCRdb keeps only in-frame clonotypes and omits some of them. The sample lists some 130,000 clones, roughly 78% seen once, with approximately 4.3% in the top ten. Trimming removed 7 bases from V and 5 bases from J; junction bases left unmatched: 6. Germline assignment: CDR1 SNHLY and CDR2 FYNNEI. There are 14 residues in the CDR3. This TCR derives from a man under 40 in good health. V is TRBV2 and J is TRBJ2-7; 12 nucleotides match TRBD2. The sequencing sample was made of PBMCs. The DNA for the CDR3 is TGTGCCAGCACGGGGACTAGCGGGTTCGACGAGCAGTACTTC. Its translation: CASTGTSGFDEQYF.